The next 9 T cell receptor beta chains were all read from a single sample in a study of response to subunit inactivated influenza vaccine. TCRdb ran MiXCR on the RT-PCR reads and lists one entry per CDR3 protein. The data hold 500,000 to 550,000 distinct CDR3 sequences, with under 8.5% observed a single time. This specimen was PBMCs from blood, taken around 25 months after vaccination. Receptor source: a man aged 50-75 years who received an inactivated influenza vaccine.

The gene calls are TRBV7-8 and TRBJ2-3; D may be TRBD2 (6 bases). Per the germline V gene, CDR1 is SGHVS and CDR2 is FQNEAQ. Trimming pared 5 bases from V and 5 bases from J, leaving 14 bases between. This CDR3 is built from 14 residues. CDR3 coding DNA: TGTGCCAGCAGCGGGCGGGGAACCAGAGATACGCAGTATTTT. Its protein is CASSGRGTRDTQYF.

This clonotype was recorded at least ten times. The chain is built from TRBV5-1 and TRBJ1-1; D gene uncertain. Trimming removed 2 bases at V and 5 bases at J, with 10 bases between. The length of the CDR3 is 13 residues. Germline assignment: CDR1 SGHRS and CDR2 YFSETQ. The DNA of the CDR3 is TGCGCCAGCAGCTTTGACCCTCGGACTGAAGCTTTCTTT. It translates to CASSFDPRTEAFF.

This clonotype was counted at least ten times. CDR3 loop: CASRSPRTDTQYF. The CDR3 region has the DNA TGTGCCAGCAGAAGCCCGAGGACAGATACGCAGTATTTT. This rearrangement joins TRBV6-5 to TRBJ2-3; D gene ambiguous. V was pared by 6 bases and J by 3 bases, with 10 bases between. The CDR3 is 13 amino acids. Germline CDR1 and CDR2: MNHEY and SVGAGI.

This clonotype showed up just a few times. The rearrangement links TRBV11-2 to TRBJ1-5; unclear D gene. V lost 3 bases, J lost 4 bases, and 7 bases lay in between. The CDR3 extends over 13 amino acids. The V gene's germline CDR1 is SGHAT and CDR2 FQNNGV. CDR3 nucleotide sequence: TGTGCCAGCAGCTTGGAAATTAATCAGCCCCAGCATTTT. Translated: CASSLEINQPQHF.

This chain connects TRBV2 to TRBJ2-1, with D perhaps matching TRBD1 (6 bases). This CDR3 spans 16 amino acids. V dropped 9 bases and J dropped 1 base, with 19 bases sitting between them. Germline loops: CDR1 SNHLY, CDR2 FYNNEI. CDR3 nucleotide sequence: TGTGCCAGGAGCCGATATTCGGGGACATCCTACAATGAGCAGTTCTTC. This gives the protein CARSRYSGTSYNEQFF.

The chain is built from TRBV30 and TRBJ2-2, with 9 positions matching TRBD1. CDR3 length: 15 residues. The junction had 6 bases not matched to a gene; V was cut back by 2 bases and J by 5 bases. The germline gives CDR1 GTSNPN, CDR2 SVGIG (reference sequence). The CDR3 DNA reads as TGTGCCTGGAGTAAAGGGACAGGGCGTACCGGGGAGCTGTTTTTT. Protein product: CAWSKGTGRTGELFF.

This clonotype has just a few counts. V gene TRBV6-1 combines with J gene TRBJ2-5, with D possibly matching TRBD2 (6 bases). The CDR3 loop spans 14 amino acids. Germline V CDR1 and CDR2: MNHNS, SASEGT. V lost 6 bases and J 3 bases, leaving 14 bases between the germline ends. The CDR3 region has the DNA TGTGCCAGCAGAACCGGGACTGGAGAAGAGACCCAGTACTTC. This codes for CASRTGTGEETQYF.

The CDR3 bases are TGTGCCAGCAGCTTAGCGGAGAATGGGAATGAGCAGTTCTTC. Protein product: CASSLAENGNEQFF. V is TRBV11-2 and J is TRBJ2-1; D ambiguous. In germline, CDR1 is SGHAT, CDR2 FQNNGV. This CDR3 region has 14 residues. V lost 1 base and J 7 bases, leaving 11 bases between the germline ends.

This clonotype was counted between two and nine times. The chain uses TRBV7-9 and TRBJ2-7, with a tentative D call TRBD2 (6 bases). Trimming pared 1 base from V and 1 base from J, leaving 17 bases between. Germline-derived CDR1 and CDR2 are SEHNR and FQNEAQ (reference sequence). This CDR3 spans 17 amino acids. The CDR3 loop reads CASSLGGGQLPSYEQYF. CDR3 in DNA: TGTGCCAGCAGCTTAGGGGGAGGACAATTACCGTCCTACGAGCAGTACTTC.